This TCR beta chain emerged from a study of blood T cell repertoires in COVID-19. CDR1 is SGHTA, CDR2 FQGNSA, per germline. The CDR3 length is 17 residues. The junction had 5 bases not matched to a gene; V was cut back by 1 base and J by 4 bases. Here immunoSEQ multiplex PCR was the method, and the copy in TCRdb shows in-frame clones only, minus some. The repertoire holds about 310,000 clones, 85% seen once, with approximately 1.9% in the top ten. Sequencing was carried out using PBMCs or T cells enriched from blood (not recorded which). The rearrangement uses TRBV7-2 and TRBJ2-3; TRBD2 agrees at 13 bases. The clonotype comes from a woman between 25 and 40 years old who had been exposed to COVID-19. This CDR3 reads CASSLGTSGGIPDTQYF. DNA for the CDR3: TGTGCCAGCAGCTTAGGGACTAGCGGGGGTATCCCAGATACGCAGTATTTT.